This TCR beta chain was obtained from a study of patients and donors after allogeneic stem cell transplantation. TCRdb reprocessed the RT-PCR reads via MiXCR and lists one record per CDR3 protein. The sample consists of about a million distinct CDR3 sequences, roughly 18% of them appearing once. This clonotype was seen a few times. CDR1 KGHDR and CDR2 SFDVKD come from the germline V gene. Between the trimmed V and J ends, which lost 4 bases and 1 base, there was a span of 14 bases. The CDR3 spans 16 residues. The rearrangement uses TRBV24-1 and TRBJ2-3; the D gene could be TRBD1 or TRBD2 (5 bases each). This clonotype was sampled from a human donor who was either an allogeneic HSCT recipient or a stem cell or donor lymphocyte infusion donor (not recorded which). It is not recorded whose cells these are; they may come from a transplant donor. Input material: blood, either unsorted or a sorted T cell fraction (not recorded which). CDR3 sequence: CATSDTRDQRTDTQYF. CDR3 coding DNA: TGTGCCACCAGTGACACCCGGGACCAACGCACAGATACGCAGTATTTT.